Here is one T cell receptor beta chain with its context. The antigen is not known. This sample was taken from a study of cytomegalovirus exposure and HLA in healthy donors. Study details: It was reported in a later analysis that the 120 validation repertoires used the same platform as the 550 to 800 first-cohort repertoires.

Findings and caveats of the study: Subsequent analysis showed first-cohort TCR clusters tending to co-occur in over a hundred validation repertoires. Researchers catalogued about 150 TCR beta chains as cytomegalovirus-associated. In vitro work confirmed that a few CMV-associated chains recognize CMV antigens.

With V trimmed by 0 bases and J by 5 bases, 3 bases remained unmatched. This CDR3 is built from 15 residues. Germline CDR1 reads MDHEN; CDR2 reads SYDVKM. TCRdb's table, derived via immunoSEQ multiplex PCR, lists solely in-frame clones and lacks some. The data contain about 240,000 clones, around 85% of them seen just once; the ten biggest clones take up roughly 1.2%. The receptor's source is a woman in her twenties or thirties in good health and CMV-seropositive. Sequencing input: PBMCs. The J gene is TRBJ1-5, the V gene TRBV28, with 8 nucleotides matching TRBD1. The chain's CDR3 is CASSLWDREDQPQHF. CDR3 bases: TGTGCCAGCAGTTTATGGGACAGGGAGGATCAGCCCCAGCATTTT.